This TCR beta chain stems from a study of T cells in Graves' hyperthyroidism and ophthalmopathy. When ophthalmopathy did not progress within 18 months, Graves' hyperthyroidism was considered stable. Researchers took RNA transcripts and amplified the TCR beta CDR3 regions from them. The HTBI primer set served for first-round RT-PCR of the TCR CDR3. MiXCR was run by TCRdb on the multiplex PCR reads, yielding one entry per CDR3 protein. The sample has more than 650,000 distinct CDR3 sequences, 11% to 15% seen once. Per germline, CDR1 SQVTM and CDR2 ANQGSEA. The CDR3 has 14 amino acids. V shed 4 bases, J shed 5 bases, and the junction held 7 bases outside the gene matches. Findings of the study overall: Ophthalmopathy was told apart from stable hyperthyroidism by a 13 V-J model.

In its sample, this clonotype was seen many times. The antigen remains undetermined. The sequenced sample consisted of blood. The clonotype comes from a woman in her late teens or twenties with Graves' hyperthyroidism. J is TRBJ2-2 and V is TRBV29-1; 7 positions agree with TRBD1. CDR3: CSVVRGLGTGELFF. As DNA, the CDR3 is TGCAGCGTTGTAAGGGGGCTCGGAACCGGGGAGCTGTTTTTT.